The rows below give T cell receptor beta chains drawn from one sample of a study of neurological immune-mediated disorders. TCRdb passed the 5' RACE reads through MiXCR, listing each CDR3 protein once. The sample has 80,000 to 85,000 distinct CDR3 sequences, just over 2.5% seen once; the top ten hold 1.1%. The sequenced sample consisted of PBMCs. These receptors originate from a woman in her twenties or thirties with multiple sclerosis. Both conserved end residues are part of each CDR3. The order of the fields is clone size, V gene, J gene, CDR3 protein. The size field reads once, few or many counts, or a class when the clone is expanded.

clone_size: many; v_call: TRBV6-5; j_call: TRBJ1-2; cdr3_aa: CASSLSGNYGYTF
clone_size: many; v_call: TRBV5-1; j_call: TRBJ1-1; cdr3_aa: CASSLALLKSEAFF
clone_size: many; v_call: TRBV7-3; j_call: TRBJ2-3; cdr3_aa: CASSRSGGSTDTQYF
clone_size: many; v_call: TRBV7-8; j_call: TRBJ2-5; cdr3_aa: CASSLRAPPAGREETQYF
clone_size: many; v_call: TRBV7-2; j_call: TRBJ2-7; cdr3_aa: CASMKSPGQGGDEQYF
clone_size: few; v_call: TRBV18; j_call: TRBJ2-1; cdr3_aa: CASSPDEGYNEQFF
clone_size: many; v_call: TRBV20-1; j_call: TRBJ2-3; cdr3_aa: CSARGGREGRTDTQYF
clone_size: many; v_call: TRBV21-1; j_call: TRBJ2-7; cdr3_aa: CASSKAGRIEQYF
clone_size: many; v_call: TRBV29-1; j_call: TRBJ2-5; cdr3_aa: CSVKFSRETQYF
clone_size: many; v_call: TRBV9; j_call: TRBJ1-6; cdr3_aa: CASSVEGGAGEGSPLHF
clone_size: many; v_call: TRBV15; j_call: TRBJ2-1; cdr3_aa: CATSRDGTGYNEQFF